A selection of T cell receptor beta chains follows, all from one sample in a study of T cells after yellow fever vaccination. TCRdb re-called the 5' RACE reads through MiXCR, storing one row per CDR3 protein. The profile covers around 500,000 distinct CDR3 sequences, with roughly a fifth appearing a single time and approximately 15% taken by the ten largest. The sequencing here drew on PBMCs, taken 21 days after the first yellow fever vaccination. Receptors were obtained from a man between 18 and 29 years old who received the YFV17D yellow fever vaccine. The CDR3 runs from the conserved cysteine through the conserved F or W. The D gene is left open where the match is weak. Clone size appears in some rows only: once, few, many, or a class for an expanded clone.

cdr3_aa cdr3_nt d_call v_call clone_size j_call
CASSQDTPSGQYF TGCGCCAGCAGCCAAGATACGCCTAGCGGGCAGTATTTT TRBD2 TRBV4-3 NA TRBJ2-3
CAISDPTFLYEQYF TGTGCCATCAGTGACCCGACATTCCTCTACGAGCAGTACTTC NA TRBV10-3 few TRBJ2-7
CASSSYSDRNTEAFF TGCGCCAGCAGCTCCTACTCGGACAGGAACACTGAAGCTTTCTTT NA TRBV5-1 few TRBJ1-1
CASSIRGEGGTETQYF TGTGCCAGTAGTATTCGGGGGGAGGGTGGGACGGAGACCCAGTACTTC TRBD2 TRBV19 NA TRBJ2-5
CASSYVSGRTNSPLHF TGTGCCAGCAGTTACGTATCCGGCCGGACTAATTCACCCCTCCACTTT NA TRBV6-5 few TRBJ1-6
CASRPTGGLANTGELFF TGTGCCAGCAGACCGACAGGGGGCCTCGCGAACACCGGGGAGCTGTTTTTT TRBD1 TRBV5-5 NA TRBJ2-2
CASSLVAVNEQFF TGTGCCAGCAGTTTAGTAGCGGTAAATGAGCAGTTCTTC NA TRBV12-3/TRBV12-4 few TRBJ2-1
CASSPTSGGDTQYF TGTGCCAGCAGTCCTACTAGCGGGGGAGATACGCAGTATTTT TRBD2 TRBV7-2 NA TRBJ2-3
CASSPWVDSGNTIYF TGTGCCAGCAGTCCATGGGTCGACTCTGGAAACACCATATATTTT NA TRBV28 NA TRBJ1-3
CASSFSSTDTQYF TGTGCCAGCAGCTTCTCCAGCACAGATACGCAGTATTTT NA TRBV13 medium-sized TRBJ2-3
CASSPLASGDTQYF TGTGCCAGCAGTCCTCTAGCGTCGGGGGATACGCAGTATTTT NA TRBV12-3/TRBV12-4 few TRBJ2-3
CASMAMNTGELFF TGTGCCAGCATGGCCATGAACACCGGGGAGCTGTTTTTT NA TRBV12-3/TRBV12-4 NA TRBJ2-2
CASSRGVRDLSIHPNSPLHF TGCGCCAGCAGCCGGGGGGTCCGGGACTTGTCTATCCACCCCAATTCACCCCTCCACTTT NA TRBV5-1 few TRBJ1-6
CASSSQFFSYNEQFF TGTGCCAGCAGCTCCCAGTTTTTCTCCTACAATGAGCAGTTCTTC NA TRBV11-1 NA TRBJ2-1
CASSRQGSGANVLTF TGCGCCAGCAGCCGTCAGGGTTCTGGGGCCAACGTCCTGACTTTC NA TRBV4-3 many TRBJ2-6
CASRPGTGNTGELFF TGCGCCAGCAGGCCCGGGACAGGGAACACCGGGGAGCTGTTTTTT TRBD1 TRBV5-1 many TRBJ2-2
CASSIMGQGSNQPQHF TGTGCCAGCTCGATCATGGGGCAGGGGAGCAATCAGCCCCAGCATTTT NA TRBV5-5 NA TRBJ1-5
CASRHYMGGQETQYF TGTGCCAGTAGACACTATATGGGGGGACAAGAGACCCAGTACTTC NA TRBV19 few TRBJ2-5
CASSLAGTSTDTQYF TGCGCCAGCAGCTTGGCAGGGACGAGCACAGATACGCAGTATTTT NA TRBV5-1 many TRBJ2-3
CSAGRGDSGGGTDTQYF TGCAGTGCTGGAAGGGGAGATAGCGGGGGAGGCACAGATACGCAGTATTTT TRBD2 TRBV20-1 many TRBJ2-3
CASSQGHEQYF TGTGCCAGCAGCCAAGGCCACGAGCAGTACTTC NA TRBV14 many TRBJ2-7
CSARDGRSPNGYTF TGCAGTGCTAGAGATGGCCGGTCCCCTAATGGCTACACCTTC NA TRBV20-1 NA TRBJ1-2
CASSTDGYHEKLFF TGCGCCAGCAGCACCGACGGCTACCATGAAAAACTGTTTTTT NA TRBV5-1 few TRBJ1-4
CASSLAPTGGYNEQFF TGTGCCAGCAGCTTAGCCCCAACAGGGGGATACAATGAGCAGTTCTTC TRBD1 TRBV7-6 few TRBJ2-1
CASSSSKDRDYEQYF TGTGCCAGCAGCTCATCGAAGGACAGGGACTACGAGCAGTACTTC TRBD1 TRBV11-2 few TRBJ2-7
CASSIGQQTDTQYF TGTGCCAGTAGTATCGGCCAGCAAACAGATACGCAGTATTTT NA TRBV19 few TRBJ2-3
CASLKGDSGTQYF TGTGCCAGCCTAAAGGGGGACTCCGGGACCCAGTACTTC NA TRBV6-6 few TRBJ2-5
CASSPIAGAYNEQFF TGTGCCAGCAGTCCCATAGCGGGTGCCTACAATGAGCAGTTCTTC TRBD2 TRBV27 few TRBJ2-1
CASSHGRSPSYEQYF TGTGCCAGCAGCCACGGCCGTTCCCCCTCCTACGAGCAGTACTTC NA TRBV13 few TRBJ2-7
CASSPERVSTDTQYF TGTGCCAGCAGCCCCGAGCGGGTTAGCACAGATACGCAGTATTTT NA TRBV7-8 NA TRBJ2-3
CASSLTIGIDTQYF TGTGCCAGCAGCTTAACTATAGGGATAGATACGCAGTATTTT NA TRBV7-2 few TRBJ2-3
CASSPTAADSPLHF TGTGCCAGCAGCCCTACGGCAGCTGATTCACCCCTCCACTTT NA TRBV3-1 NA TRBJ1-6
CSGVGQRGLTDTQYF TGCAGTGGTGTTGGTCAGAGGGGGCTCACGGATACGCAGTATTTT TRBD1 TRBV20-1 NA TRBJ2-3
CSASGRGSTQYF TGCAGCGCCTCGGGACGTGGATCGACCCAGTACTTC NA TRBV29-1 NA TRBJ2-5
CASSFRDGELFF TGTGCCAGCAGCTTCCGAGACGGGGAGCTGTTTTTT NA TRBV7-2 NA TRBJ2-2
CSALSTGTGGNQPQHF TGCAGTGCTTTAAGTACCGGGACAGGGGGCAATCAGCCCCAGCATTTT TRBD1 TRBV20-1 NA TRBJ1-5
CASSFRRGWYNEQFF TGTGCCAGCAGTTTCCGGCGGGGGTGGTACAATGAGCAGTTCTTC TRBD2 TRBV12-3/TRBV12-4 few TRBJ2-1
CATSRGGVDTGELFF TGTGCCACCAGCAGAGGGGGGGTGGACACCGGGGAGCTGTTTTTT NA TRBV15 NA TRBJ2-2
CASSSSGGVDTQYF TGCGCCAGCAGCTCTAGCGGGGGGGTAGATACGCAGTATTTT TRBD2 TRBV5-1 few TRBJ2-3
CASGAGGFYNEQFF TGTGCCAGCGGAGCGGGGGGGTTCTACAATGAGCAGTTCTTC TRBD2 TRBV6-1 few TRBJ2-1
CSAPGQVNEQFF TGCAGTGCCCCAGGTCAGGTCAATGAGCAGTTCTTC NA TRBV20-1 NA TRBJ2-1
CASSLTSGIYNEQFF TGTGCCAGCAGTTTGACTAGCGGGATTTACAATGAGCAGTTCTTC TRBD2 TRBV27 NA TRBJ2-1
CASLRDRSTDTQYF TGTGCCAGCTTAAGAGACAGAAGCACAGATACGCAGTATTTT NA TRBV2 NA TRBJ2-3
CASSWRAGGVPQHF TGTGCCAGCAGTTGGAGGGCGGGGGGGGTGCCCCAGCATTTT NA TRBV28 NA TRBJ1-5
CASSFRLRCSYNEQFF TGTGCCAGCAGCTTCAGGCTGCGATGTTCCTACAATGAGCAGTTCTTC NA TRBV13 NA TRBJ2-1
CASTGLAGRETQYF TGTGCTTCGACCGGCCTAGCGGGGAGGGAGACCCAGTACTTC TRBD2 TRBV3-1 many TRBJ2-5
CASSAPRVREAGELFF TGTGCCAGCAGCGCCCCTAGGGTGAGGGAGGCCGGGGAGCTGTTTTTT NA TRBV9 few TRBJ2-2
CASSAPGRGANVLTF TGTGCCAGCAGTGCCCCCGGGCGGGGGGCCAACGTCCTGACTTTC NA TRBV6-1 NA TRBJ2-6
CAISDSRAADTQYF TGTGCCATCAGTGATTCGAGGGCTGCAGATACGCAGTATTTT NA TRBV10-3 NA TRBJ2-3